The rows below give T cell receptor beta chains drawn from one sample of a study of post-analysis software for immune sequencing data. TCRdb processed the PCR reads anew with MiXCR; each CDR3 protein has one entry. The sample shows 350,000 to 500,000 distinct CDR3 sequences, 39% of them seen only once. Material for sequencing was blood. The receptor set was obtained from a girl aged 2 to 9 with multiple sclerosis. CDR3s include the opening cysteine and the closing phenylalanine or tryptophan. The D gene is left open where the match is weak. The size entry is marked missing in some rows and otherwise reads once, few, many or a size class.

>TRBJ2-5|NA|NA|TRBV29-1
CSVESEDLLWETQYF
TGCAGCGTTGAAAGTGAGGATTTGCTATGGGAGACCCAGTACTTC
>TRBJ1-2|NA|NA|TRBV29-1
CSVPSNYGYTF
TGCAGCGTTCCGTCGAACTATGGCTACACCTTC
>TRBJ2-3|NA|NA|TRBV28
CASSFSLAGTWEAGTQYF
TGTGCCAGCAGTTTTTCTCTGGCGGGGACATGGGAAGCAGGTACGCAGTATTTT
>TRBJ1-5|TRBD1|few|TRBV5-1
CASSFTGDNNQPQHF
TGCGCCAGCAGCTTTACAGGGGATAACAATCAGCCCCAGCATTTT
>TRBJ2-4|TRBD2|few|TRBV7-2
CASSLALTSGRLKNIQYF
TGTGCCAGCAGCTTAGCCCTCACTAGCGGGAGGCTAAAAAACATTCAGTACTTC
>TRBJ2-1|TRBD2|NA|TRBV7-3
CASSLRPAGGKYNEQFF
TGTGCCAGCAGCCTCCGCCCGGCGGGGGGGAAATACAATGAGCAGTTCTTC
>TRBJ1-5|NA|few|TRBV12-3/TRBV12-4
CASSLYGTGGGNQPQHF
TGTGCCAGCAGTTTATACGGGACGGGGGGCGGAAATCAGCCCCAGCATTTT
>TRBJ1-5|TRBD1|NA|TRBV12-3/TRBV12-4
CASSYNVLLQGVGNQPQHF
TGTGCCAGCAGCTATAATGTCCTACTACAGGGGGTGGGCAATCAGCCCCAGCATTTT
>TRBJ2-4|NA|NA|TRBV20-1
CSARPPTGPLDRAKNIQYF
TGCAGTGCTAGACCGCCTACAGGGCCGTTGGATCGAGCCAAAAACATTCAGTACTTC
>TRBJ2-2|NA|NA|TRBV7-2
CASSSSVGSSDTGELFF
TGTGCCAGCAGCTCAAGTGTCGGGAGTTCAGACACCGGGGAGCTGTTTTTT
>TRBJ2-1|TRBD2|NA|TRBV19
CASSSAGTSGYKSSYNEQFF
TGTGCCAGTAGTTCTGCCGGGACTAGCGGGTACAAGAGCTCCTACAATGAGCAGTTCTTC
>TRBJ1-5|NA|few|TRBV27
CASSLVTGQPQHF
TGTGCCAGCAGTCTCGTTACGGGTCAGCCCCAGCATTTT
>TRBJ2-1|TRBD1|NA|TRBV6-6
CASSPRRDRGYNEQFF
TGTGCCAGCAGTCCCCGCCGGGACAGGGGATACAATGAGCAGTTCTTC
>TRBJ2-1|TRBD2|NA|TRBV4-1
CASSIAAGTSDEQFF
TGCGCCAGCAGCATCGCGGCAGGGACTAGCGATGAGCAGTTCTTC
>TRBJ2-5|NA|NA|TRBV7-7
CACSLLGPETQYF
TGTGCCTGCAGCTTGCTGGGGCCGGAGACCCAGTACTTC
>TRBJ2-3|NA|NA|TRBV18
CASSPILAGSTDTQYF
TGTGCCAGCTCACCAATCCTGGCGGGAAGCACAGATACGCAGTATTTT
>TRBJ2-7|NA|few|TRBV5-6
CASSPEPGVEQYF
TGTGCCAGCAGCCCCGAGCCTGGAGTCGAGCAGTACTTC
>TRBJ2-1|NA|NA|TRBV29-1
CSVPLEVRRNNEQFF
TGCAGCGTTCCCCTAGAAGTGAGGAGAAACAATGAGCAGTTCTTC
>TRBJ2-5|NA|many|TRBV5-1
CASRGAGETQYF
TGCGCCAGCAGGGGGGCCGGAGAGACCCAGTACTTC
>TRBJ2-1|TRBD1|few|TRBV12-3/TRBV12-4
CASTTRWDSLPVGEQFF
TGTGCCAGCACCACCCGCTGGGACAGCCTCCCGGTAGGTGAGCAGTTCTTC
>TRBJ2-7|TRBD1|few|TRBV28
CASTTGNPYEQYF
TGTGCCAGCACGACAGGGAATCCTTACGAGCAGTACTTC
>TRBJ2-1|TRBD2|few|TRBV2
CAIPTSGSGNEQFF
TGTGCCATCCCGACTAGCGGGAGCGGCAATGAGCAGTTCTTC
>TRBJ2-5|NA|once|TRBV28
CASSLDAGGTQYF
TGTGCCAGCAGTCTCGATGCCGGGGGGACCCAGTACTTC
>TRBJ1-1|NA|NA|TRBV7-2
CASSPLWDGEAFF
TGTGCCAGCAGTCCCTTATGGGACGGTGAAGCTTTCTTT
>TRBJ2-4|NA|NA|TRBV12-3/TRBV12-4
CASSSLSLVFANIQYF
TGTGCCAGCAGTTCCCTCTCACTAGTTTTTGCAAACATTCAGTACTTC
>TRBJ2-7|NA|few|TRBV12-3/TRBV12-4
CASSLRTHEQYF
TGTGCCAGCAGTTTACGGACCCACGAGCAGTACTTC
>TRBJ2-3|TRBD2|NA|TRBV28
CASSSGTSSADTQYF
TGTGCCAGCAGTTCCGGGACTAGCAGCGCAGATACGCAGTATTTT
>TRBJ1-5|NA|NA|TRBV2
CASSADQTQPQHF
TGTGCCAGCAGTGCTGATCAGACTCAGCCCCAGCATTTT
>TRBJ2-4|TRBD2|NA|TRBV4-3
CASSQKLAGVPLLGQYF
TGCGCCAGCAGCCAAAAACTAGCGGGAGTCCCTCTACTCGGGCAGTACTTC
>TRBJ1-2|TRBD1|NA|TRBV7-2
CASSLGGSRQGNYGYTF
TGTGCCAGCAGCTTAGGGGGGAGTAGACAGGGGAACTATGGCTACACCTTC
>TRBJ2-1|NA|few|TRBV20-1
CSASVSRSYNEQFF
TGCAGTGCTTCCGTTAGTAGGTCCTACAATGAGCAGTTCTTC
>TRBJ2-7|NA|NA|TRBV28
CATWGKSYEQYF
TGTGCCACCTGGGGCAAGTCCTACGAGCAGTACTTC
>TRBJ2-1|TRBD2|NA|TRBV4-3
CASSTTSGYNEQFF
TGCGCCAGCAGCACCACTAGCGGATACAATGAGCAGTTCTTC